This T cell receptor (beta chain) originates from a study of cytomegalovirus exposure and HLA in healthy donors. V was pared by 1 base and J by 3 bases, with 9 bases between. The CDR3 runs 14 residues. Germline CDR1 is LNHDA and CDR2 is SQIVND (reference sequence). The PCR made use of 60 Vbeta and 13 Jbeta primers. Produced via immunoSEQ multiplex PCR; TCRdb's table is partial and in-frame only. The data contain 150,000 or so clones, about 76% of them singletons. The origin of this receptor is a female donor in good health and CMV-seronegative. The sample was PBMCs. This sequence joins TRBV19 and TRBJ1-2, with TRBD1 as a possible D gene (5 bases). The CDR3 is CASSIGGTYYGYTF. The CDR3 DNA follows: TGTGCCAGTAGTATAGGGGGGACTTACTATGGCTACACCTTC.